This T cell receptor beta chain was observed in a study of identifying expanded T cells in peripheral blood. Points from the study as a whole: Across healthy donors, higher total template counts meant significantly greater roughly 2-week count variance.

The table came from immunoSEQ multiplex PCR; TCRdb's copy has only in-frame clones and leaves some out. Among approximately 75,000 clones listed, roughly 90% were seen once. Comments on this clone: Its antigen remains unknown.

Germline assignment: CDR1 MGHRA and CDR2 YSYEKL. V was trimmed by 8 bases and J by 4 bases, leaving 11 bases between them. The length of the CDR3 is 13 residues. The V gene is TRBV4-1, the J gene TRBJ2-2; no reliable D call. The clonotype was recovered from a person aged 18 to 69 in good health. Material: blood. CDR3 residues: CASAIALTGELFF. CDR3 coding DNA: TGCGCCAGCGCAATAGCCCTCACCGGGGAGCTGTTTTTT.